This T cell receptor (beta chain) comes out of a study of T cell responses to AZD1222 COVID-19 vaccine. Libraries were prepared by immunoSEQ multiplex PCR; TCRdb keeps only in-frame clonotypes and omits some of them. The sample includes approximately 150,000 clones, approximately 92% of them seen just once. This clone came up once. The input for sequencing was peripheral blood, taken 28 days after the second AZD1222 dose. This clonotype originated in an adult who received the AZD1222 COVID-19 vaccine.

The CDR3 loop reads CASSFFGRGSYNEQFF. The CDR3 DNA is TGTGCCAGCAGCTTTTTCGGGAGAGGGTCCTACAATGAGCAGTTCTTC. The genes are TRBV5-6 and TRBJ2-1; perhaps TRBD2 as D (6 bases). Trimming cost V 2 bases and J 1 base, with 13 bases left between them. Looked up from germline, CDR1 is SGHDT and CDR2 is YYEEEE. This CDR3 contains 16 residues.